The 23 T cell receptor beta chains presented below share a single source sample, sequenced in a study of cytomegalovirus exposure and HLA in healthy donors. A multiplex PCR was run with 60 Vbeta primers and 13 Jbeta primers. Using immunoSEQ multiplex PCR, the repertoire was profiled, and TCRdb retains in-frame clones only, with some absent. Here the sample spans about 160,000 clones, 79% being singletons. The sample was PBMCs. These receptors were collected from a man aged 40-49 years in good health and CMV-seronegative.

This clone has just a few counts. The chain combines TRBV6-1 with TRBJ2-2; D perhaps matches TRBD1 (6 bases). The CDR3 totals 14 residues. Trimming removed 3 bases from V and 8 bases from J, with 13 bases in between. Germline loops: CDR1 MNHNS, CDR2 SASEGT. The DNA of the CDR3 is TGTGCCAGCAGTGAGTCACAGGGAGTTGGGGAGCTGTTTTTT. Amino acids: CASSESQGVGELFF.

As to this clone: A read error may produce the germline difference seen at one junction end. The chain combines TRBV7-9 with TRBJ1-2; D not certain. CDR1 SEHNR and CDR2 FQNEAQ come from the germline V gene (reference sequence). This CDR3 spans 16 amino acids. The CDR3 region has the DNA TGTTCCAGCAGCCAAGCGGAAAGGGCTCCTCGCTATGGCTACACCTTC. Translating gives CSSSQAERAPRYGYTF. Based on the CDR3 plus reference TRBV7-9 and TRBJ1-2, the full variable domain is DTGVSQNPRHKITKRGQNVTFRCDPISEHNRLYWYRQTLGQGPEFLTYFQNEAQLEKSRLLSDRFSAERPKGSFSTLEIQRTEQGDSAMYLCSSSQAERAPRYGYTFGSGTRLTVV.

CDR3 DNA sequence: TGTGCCAGCAGCTCCCATGTCCGGGAGTCCGGGAATGAGCAGTTCTTC. Its translation is CASSSHVRESGNEQFF. The chain combines TRBV9 with TRBJ2-1, with TRBD2 as a possible D gene (6 bases). CDR3 length: 16 amino acids. Germline V gene data show CDR1 as SGDLS and CDR2 as YYNGEE. Trimming took off 4 bases at V and 7 bases at J, with 21 bases between the two ends.

The gene calls are TRBV6-1 and TRBJ2-7; TRBD1 agrees at 8 bases. The germline CDR1 and CDR2 sequences are MNHNS and SASEGT. Trimming cost V 6 bases and J 3 bases; bases outside gene matches: 4. The CDR3 runs 13 residues. CDR3 loop: CASSRDRFYEQYF. DNA for the CDR3: TGTGCCAGCAGCCGGGACAGGTTCTACGAGCAGTACTTC.

This clone was detected only a few times. The chain links TRBV14 to TRBJ2-7; 13 nucleotides line up with TRBD2. CDR3 length: 14 amino acids. The germline gives CDR1 SGHDN, CDR2 FVKESK. Trimming cost V 5 bases and J 6 bases; bases outside gene matches: 4. CDR3 sequence reads: CASSARLAGGEQYF. The CDR3 DNA sequence: TGTGCCAGCAGCGCCCGACTAGCGGGAGGCGAGCAGTACTTC.

As concerns this clone: The sample contains more than one DNA sequence encoding this CDR3. The chain is built from TRBV5-4 and TRBJ1-4; D gene unclear. The CDR3 contains 14 residues. Trimming pared 0 bases from V and 8 bases from J, leaving 11 bases between. The V gene's germline CDR1 is SGHNT and CDR2 YYREEE (reference sequence). CDR3 DNA sequence: TGTGCCAGCAGCTTGGGGCAGTTCGGGGAAAAACTGTTTTTT. Translated, it gives CASSLGQFGEKLFF.

The CDR3 here is CASSLAVGGVETQYF. CDR3 nucleotide sequence: TGCGCCAGCAGCTTGGCCGTGGGGGGTGTCGAGACCCAGTACTTC. The chain carries TRBV5-1 and TRBJ2-5; tentative D call: TRBD2 (6 bases). The length of the CDR3 is 15 residues. CDR1 and CDR2 (germline): SGHRS, YFSETQ. The V gene lost 0 bases and the J gene lost 5 bases, with 14 bases spanning the gap.

The count of this clone is one. Compared with germline, one end of the junction differs, possibly owing to a read error. CDR3 region: CASSFRGHEANGLTF. The CDR3 nucleotides are TGTGCCAGCAGTTTTAGGGGCCATGAGGCCAACGGCCTGACTTTC. The J gene is TRBJ2-6, the V gene TRBV27, with D possibly TRBD1 on 5 matching bases. Per the germline V gene, CDR1 is MNHEY and CDR2 is SMNVEV (reference sequence). The length of the CDR3 is 15 residues.

V and J are TRBV10-2 and TRBJ2-7; 8 nucleotides line up with TRBD2. CDR1 WSHSY and CDR2 SAAADI come from the germline V gene. The CDR3 spans 15 residues. The ends lost 3 bases at V and 5 bases at J; junction bases unmatched: 9. In DNA, the CDR3 is TGCGCCAGCAGTGATCCCTACGGGAGGGCCGACGAGCAGTACTTC. Translation: CASSDPYGRADEQYF.

The chain has TRBV5-1 and TRBJ2-1; 8 positions agree with TRBD1. V trimming: 1 base; J trimming: 1 base; junction bases outside the gene matches: 1. Germline V gene sequence: CDR1 SGHRS, CDR2 YFSETQ. There are 15 residues in the CDR3. The CDR3 coding sequence is TGCGCCAGCAGCTTGACAGGGGGATCCTACAATGAGCAGTTCTTC. Amino acid sequence: CASSLTGGSYNEQFF.

The CDR3 DNA reads as TGTGCCTGGAGCGCGCTGGGGACAGGCCTTAACTATGGCTACACCTTC. Translating gives CAWSALGTGLNYGYTF. The J gene is TRBJ1-2, the V gene TRBV30, with TRBD1 matching over 8 bases. V lost 3 bases and J lost 1; bases outside the gene matches: 10. Germline lookup yields CDR1 GTSNPN and CDR2 SVGIG (reference sequence). The CDR3 sequence is 16 residues long.

V gene TRBV7-8 combines with J gene TRBJ2-7, with 10 bases that match TRBD2. Trimming took 2 bases from V and 3 from J; bases not matched to a gene: 13. The CDR3 extends over 18 amino acids. The germline V gene encodes CDR1 SGHVS and CDR2 FQNEAQ. CDR3 in amino acids: CASSLPLAGEQWDYEQYF. As DNA, the CDR3 is TGTGCCAGCAGCTTACCGCTAGCGGGAGAGCAGTGGGACTACGAGCAGTACTTC. The full variable domain, in which reference TRBV7-8 and TRBJ2-7 provide the parts outside the CDR3, is GAGVSQSPRYKVAKRGQDVALRCDPISGHVSLFWYQQALGQGPEFLTYFQNEAQLDKSGLPSDRFFAERPEGSVSTLKIQRTQQEDSAVYLCASSLPLAGEQWDYEQYFGPGTRLTVT.

The chain joins TRBV19 to TRBJ1-4; 8 bases agree with TRBD1. The ends lost 7 bases at V and 1 base at J; junction bases unmatched: 5. This CDR3 contains 15 residues. CDR1 is LNHDA, CDR2 SQIVND, per germline (reference sequence). This chain's CDR3 is CASKDRVLTNEKLFF. The DNA for the CDR3 is TGTGCCAGTAAGGACAGGGTGTTAACTAATGAAAAACTGTTTTTT.

This chain links TRBV25-1 with TRBJ2-3, with 7 bases aligning to TRBD2. Germline CDR1 reads MGHDK; CDR2 reads SYGVNS. CDR3 length equals 15 residues. V shed 7 bases and J 3 bases; nucleotides not matched to a gene: 10. CDR3 coding DNA: TGTGCCAGCACTCACACTAGCGAAATTACAGATACGCAGTATTTT. This codes for CASTHTSEITDTQYF.

The chain uses TRBV5-1 and TRBJ2-1; 8 nucleotides match TRBD2. From germline, CDR1 is SGHRS and CDR2 YFSETQ. The J segment lost 12 bases and the V segment lost 3 bases, leaving 17 bases of the junction unmatched. The CDR3 loop spans 16 amino acids. This chain's CDR3 is CASSWGGFGRALGQFF. In DNA form, the CDR3 reads TGCGCCAGCAGCTGGGGGGGTTTCGGGAGGGCTTTAGGGCAGTTCTTC.

V is TRBV28 and J is TRBJ2-1; 8 bases line up with TRBD1. With 3 bases clipped from V and 5 bases from J, the junction kept 6 bases outside the gene matches. Looked up from germline, CDR1 is MDHEN and CDR2 is SYDVKM. The CDR3 contains 15 residues. The chain's CDR3 is CASSLGDRRDNEQFF. The CDR3 DNA reads as TGTGCCAGCAGTTTGGGGGACAGGAGAGACAATGAGCAGTTCTTC.

V gene TRBV5-8 combines with J gene TRBJ2-5, with a possible D match to TRBD1 (5 bases). The ends were cut back, 4 bases at V and 5 bases at J, with 12 bases in the middle. Germline-derived CDR1 and CDR2 are SGHTS and YDEGEE. The CDR3 has 13 amino acids. The CDR3 loop reads CASSLNRIETQYF. The CDR3 DNA reads as TGTGCCAGCAGCCTTAACAGGATTGAGACCCAGTACTTC.

The chain uses TRBV10-2 and TRBJ2-7; 7 bases are shared with TRBD2. Germline assignment: CDR1 WSHSY and CDR2 SAAADI. Trimming took 4 bases from V and 3 from J; bases not matched to a gene: 15. The CDR3 is 17 residues long. The CDR3 is CASSGTLSQAGSYEQYF. Here the CDR3 DNA reads TGCGCCAGCAGTGGAACCCTTAGCCAAGCGGGGAGCTACGAGCAGTACTTC.

To note about this clone: Other DNA sequences in the same sample also yield this CDR3. The chain has TRBV5-6 and TRBJ1-6; D call uncertain. Germline V gives CDR1 SGHDT, CDR2 YYEEEE. The CDR3 is made up of 13 amino acids. V was cut by 0 bases and J by 7 bases, with 5 bases left in between. The CDR3 spells CASSLAGNSPLHF. The CDR3 coding sequence is TGTGCCAGCAGCTTGGCGGGGAATTCACCCCTCCACTTT.

This sequence joins TRBV19 and TRBJ1-5; D gene uncertain. CDR3 length: 13 amino acids. V dropped 5 bases and J dropped 0 bases, with 5 bases sitting between them. The germline V gene encodes CDR1 LNHDA and CDR2 SQIVND (reference sequence). Here the CDR3 reads CASSRDSNQPQHF. The CDR3 nucleotides are TGTGCCAGTAGTCGGGATAGCAATCAGCCCCAGCATTTT.

With regard to this clone: Germline and junction disagree at one end, which may indicate a read error. The chain recombines TRBV7-9 with TRBJ2-5, with 7 bases lining up with TRBD2. The length of the CDR3 is 12 residues. Germline assignment: CDR1 SEHNR and CDR2 FQNEAQ (reference sequence). The CDR3 here is CSSSLGGETQYF. The CDR3 bases are TGTTCCAGCAGCTTGGGGGGGGAGACCCAGTACTTC.

The CDR3 loop reads CASSESGYEQYF. The CDR3 region has the DNA TGTGCCAGCAGTGAGTCCGGCTACGAGCAGTACTTC. The chain couples TRBV25-1 to TRBJ2-7; D remains unclear. V was trimmed by 3 bases and J by 3 bases, leaving 6 bases between them. The germline CDR1 and CDR2 sequences are MGHDK and SYGVNS. This CDR3 is 12 amino acids long.

The rearrangement joins TRBV7-2 to TRBJ2-7; TRBD1 matches at 10 bases. J gave up 12 bases and V 5 bases, and 7 bases lay outside the gene matches. Germline CDR1 SGHTA, CDR2 FQGNSA. This CDR3 has 12 residues. CDR3 coding DNA: TGTGCCAGCAGCCGGACAGGGGGGAGGCCGTACTTC. Its protein is CASSRTGGRPYF.